A single sample is the source of the 12 T cell receptor beta chains below, sequenced in a study of blood T cell repertoires in COVID-19 (dated by TCRdb to 2018 to 2021). The method behind the library was the immunoSEQ multiplex PCR assay. Not all clones reach the TCRdb copy of this immuneACCESS table, which keeps in-frame sequences only. Checked studies attribute under half of the gap to unresolved V genes and leave the rest unexplained. This sample gives about 49,000 clones in total; roughly 93% of them show up just once. The ten largest clones take up approximately 1% of the sample. Sequencing was performed on peripheral blood. These receptors were obtained from a man aged 60-69 years with COVID-19, enrolled during active disease.

The DNA of the CDR3 is TGTGCCAGCAGCTCCCCCAGCGGGAGAACTACCGGGGAGCTGTTTTTT. Its translation is CASSSPSGRTTGELFF. The rearrangement uses TRBV5-4 and TRBJ2-2; 8 bases align to TRBD2. The germline V gene has CDR1 SGHNT and CDR2 YYREEE (reference sequence). Unmatched junction bases numbered 9, after V lost 3 bases and J lost 5 bases. This CDR3 is 16 amino acids long.

The chain joins TRBV15 to TRBJ1-2; perhaps TRBD1 as D (5 bases). The CDR3 spans 14 residues. The V gene lost 5 bases and the J gene lost 6 bases, with 16 bases spanning the gap. Germline V gene data show CDR1 as LNHNV and CDR2 as YYDKDF (reference sequence). The CDR3 nucleotides are TGTGCCACCAGCCTGGGGCAGGGCTACCATGGCTACACCTTC. Translation gives CATSLGQGYHGYTF.

This rearrangement joins TRBV18 to TRBJ1-1; D is unresolved. CDR3 size: 17 residues. Trimming removed 0 bases at V and 1 base at J, with 15 bases between. Per the germline V gene, CDR1 is KGHSH and CDR2 is LQKENI. CDR3 coding DNA: TGTGCCAGCTCACCACCTTCCCTCGACACGAAGAACACTGAAGCTTTCTTT. Protein: CASSPPSLDTKNTEAFF.

The rearrangement joins TRBV28 to TRBJ1-5; D might be TRBD1 (5 bases). The V end was cut by 5 bases, the J end by 7 bases, with 18 bases between. Germline V gene sequence: CDR1 MDHEN, CDR2 SYDVKM. The CDR3 spans 15 residues. The CDR3 nucleotides read TGTGCCAGCAGTCTGGACATACTTGCGGGGCAGCCCCAGCATTTT. Translation: CASSLDILAGQPQHF.

This chain uses TRBV6-5 with TRBJ1-4; D gene unclear. In germline, CDR1 is MNHEY, CDR2 SVGAGI. Trimming removed 0 bases from V and 8 bases from J, with 10 bases in between. The CDR3 spans 14 residues. The CDR3 bases are TGTGCCAGCAGTTACTCGAAGCGGCACGAAAAACTGTTTTTT. This gives the protein CASSYSKRHEKLFF.

The chain links TRBV6-4 to TRBJ2-3; D gene unclear. This CDR3 is built from 11 residues. The ends were cut back, 5 bases at V and 5 bases at J, with 5 bases in the middle. In germline, CDR1 is MRHNA, CDR2 SNTAGT. CDR3 in amino acids: CASSIGDTQYF. CDR3 coding DNA: TGTGCCAGCAGTATCGGAGATACGCAGTATTTT.

In this sample, this clone turned up once. J is TRBJ1-3 and V is TRBV30; D gene unclear. The V end was cut by 0 bases, the J end by 0 bases, with 3 bases between. Germline CDR1 and CDR2: GTSNPN and SVGIG (reference sequence). This CDR3 is built from 13 residues. The CDR3 region is CAWSVASGNTIYF. The CDR3 region has the DNA TGTGCCTGGAGTGTAGCCTCTGGAAACACCATATATTTT.

The gene calls are TRBV7-9 and TRBJ2-7; TRBD1 is a possible D gene (6 bases). Trimming pared 2 bases from V and 2 bases from J, leaving 10 bases between. Looked up from germline, CDR1 is SEHNR and CDR2 is FQNEAQ (reference sequence). The CDR3 contains 14 residues. The CDR3 loop reads CASSLQGPTYEQYF. CDR3 coding DNA: TGTGCCAGCAGCTTACAGGGGCCAACCTACGAGCAGTACTTC.

The J gene is TRBJ1-3, the V gene TRBV30; D gene unclear. Trimming pared 5 bases from V and 0 bases from J, leaving 5 bases between. The CDR3 is made up of 12 amino acids. CDR1 is GTSNPN, CDR2 SVGIG, per germline (reference sequence). The CDR3: CAWALSGNTIYF. The CDR3 DNA is TGTGCCTGGGCACTCTCTGGAAACACCATATATTTT.

The chain links TRBV27 to TRBJ2-2; D may be TRBD2 (6 bases). Per the germline V gene, CDR1 is MNHEY and CDR2 is SMNVEV (reference sequence). The CDR3 has 19 residues. V lost 4 bases to trimming and J lost 1 base, with 22 bases between them. The CDR3 loop reads CASSSKGPRRDMNTGELFF. The CDR3 DNA sequence: TGTGCCAGCAGTTCAAAGGGGCCAAGGCGGGATATGAACACCGGGGAGCTGTTTTTT.

This CDR3 is CASGAVQPTGELFF. CDR3 nucleotide sequence: TGTGCCAGCGGGGCAGTGCAACCCACCGGGGAGCTGTTTTTT. The chain has TRBV2 and TRBJ2-2; tentatively, D is TRBD1 (5 bases). The germline V and J ends were trimmed by 8 bases and 4 bases, with 14 bases remaining between them. The V gene's germline CDR1 is SNHLY and CDR2 FYNNEI. CDR3 size: 14 residues.

The rearrangement links TRBV30 to TRBJ1-5, with D maybe TRBD1 (5 bases). Trimming stripped 3 bases from V and 4 bases from J, with 10 bases between. The CDR3 is 13 residues long. Germline assignment: CDR1 GTSNPN and CDR2 SVGIG (reference sequence). The CDR3 spells CAWSAGPNQPQHF. CDR3 DNA: TGTGCCTGGAGCGCAGGGCCTAATCAGCCCCAGCATTTT.